This T cell receptor (beta chain) was captured in a study of cytomegalovirus exposure and HLA in healthy donors. Across the study: Of a few hundred genotyped donors, about 80% grouped in the Caucasian-associated ancestry cluster.

Absent from the records is this donor's CMV serostatus. The V gene's germline CDR1 is SEHNR and CDR2 FQNEAQ (reference sequence). Unmatched junction bases numbered 15, after V lost 5 bases and J lost 8 bases. The CDR3 extends over 16 amino acids. Primers included in the PCR were 60 Vbeta and 13 Jbeta primers. Assay: immunoSEQ multiplex PCR; the TCRdb copy retains only in-frame clones and omits some. The sample holds roughly 100,000 clones, 50% to 70% seen once. As concerns this clone: Its specificity is not known.

Study findings and constraints: Researchers had no immune exposure information except CMV serostatus available. In vitro checks showed that a few CMV-associated chains really do target CMV antigens.

This sequence joins TRBV7-9 and TRBJ2-3; TRBD2 aligns across 8 bases. This receptor was identified in a human donor in good health. Sequencing was performed on PBMCs. The CDR3: CASSPQTSAWSGTQYF. The CDR3 region has the DNA TGTGCCAGCAGCCCCCAGACTAGCGCGTGGAGTGGTACGCAGTATTTT. The entire variable domain, with the rest obtained from reference TRBV7-9 and TRBJ2-3, is as follows: DTGVSQNPRHKITKRGQNVTFRCDPISEHNRLYWYRQTLGQGPEFLTYFQNEAQLEKSRLLSDRFSAERPKGSFSTLEIQRTEQGDSAMYLCASSPQTSAWSGTQYFGPGTRLTVL.